Given below is one T cell receptor (beta chain) in context. Its antigen is as yet unknown. The record originates from a study of cytomegalovirus exposure and HLA in healthy donors. Study-wide results and limits: Reports described diagnosis of cytomegalovirus status by the classifier as highly specific and sensitive. Previous analysis showed most TCR beta V segments were productive about 90% or about 30% of the time.

This CDR3 is built from 18 residues. Trimming removed 2 bases at V and 4 bases at J, with 23 bases between. Germline CDR1 is SGHTA and CDR2 is FQGNSA. Vbeta (60) and Jbeta (13) primers were used in the PCR. In the original processing: Per a later analysis, the number of unique TCR beta chains was around 80 million, of which 8.5 million to 11 million were shared. The method was immunoSEQ multiplex PCR; TCRdb's version includes in-frame clones alone and lacks a portion of them. V, J and clone size are those of that table, while D and trimming were read from the DNA. The table shows about 52,000 clones, with 45% to 70% occurring only once.

This rearrangement joins TRBV7-2 to TRBJ1-2, with a possible D match to TRBD1 (6 bases). The sample consisted of PBMCs. The TCR sequence derives from a human donor in good health. The CDR3 DNA is TGTGCCAGCAGCTTACAAAGACCCACAGGGTGGTCGGGCTATGGCTACACCTTC. Its protein product is CASSLQRPTGWSGYGYTF.